The 5 T cell receptor beta chains presented below share a single source sample, sequenced in a study of blood T cell repertoires in COVID-19. Some clones are missing from TCRdb's copy, which holds only in-frame ones; the method was immunoSEQ multiplex PCR. Here the sample spans over 150,000 clones, 85% to 90% being singletons. Sequenced material: peripheral blood. The receptors were gathered from a woman younger than 35 who had recovered from COVID-19.

The genes are TRBV5-4 and TRBJ2-7, with TRBD1 matching over 7 bases. From germline, CDR1 is SGHNT and CDR2 YYREEE (reference sequence). J lost 2 bases, V lost 4 bases, and 3 bases had no gene match. This CDR3 has 13 amino acids. The CDR3 reads CASSRDSPYEQYV. The CDR3 nucleotides are TGTGCCAGCAGCCGGGACAGCCCCTACGAGCAGTACGTC.

The chain recombines TRBV5-5 with TRBJ1-1; 9 bases match TRBD1. The V and J ends lost 3 bases and 5 bases, in that order; junction bases with no gene match: 2. Per the germline V gene, CDR1 is SGHKS and CDR2 is YYEKEE (reference sequence). The CDR3 runs 13 residues. This chain's CDR3 is CASSSQGATEAFF. CDR3 DNA: TGTGCCAGCAGCTCACAGGGGGCGACTGAAGCTTTCTTT.

Written as DNA, the CDR3 is TGTGCCAGCAGGGCGGGCCCGGGACACAATAATTCACCCCTCCACTTT. Translation gives CASRAGPGHNNSPLHF. This rearrangement joins TRBV27 to TRBJ1-6; a weak D match, TRBD1 (6 bases). CDR1 MNHEY and CDR2 SMNVEV come from the germline V gene (reference sequence). The CDR3 extends over 16 amino acids. The germline V and J ends were trimmed by 6 bases and 5 bases, with 17 bases remaining between them.

The V and J genes are TRBV5-4 and TRBJ1-3; D is perhaps TRBD1 (6 bases). The length of the CDR3 is 16 residues. The V and J ends lost 0 bases and 2 bases respectively, with 12 bases between them. Germline lookup yields CDR1 SGHNT and CDR2 YYREEE (reference sequence). The DNA of the CDR3 is TGTGCCAGCAGCTTGGATGCGGGGGGCACTGGAAACACCATATATTTT. It yields the protein CASSLDAGGTGNTIYF.

CDR3 sequence (DNA): TGTGCCAGCAGCTTAACAGGCCTCTACAATGAGCAGTTCTTC. It translates to CASSLTGLYNEQFF. J is TRBJ2-1 and V is TRBV7-7, with a tentative D call TRBD1 (5 bases). Germline CDR1 SSHAT, CDR2 FNYEAQ (reference sequence). V lost 2 bases and J lost 3, with 8 bases in between. This CDR3 has 14 amino acids.